The entry below gives a single T cell receptor beta chain sequence along with its context. What it recognizes is unknown. Primers for the PCR totalled 60 Vbeta and 13 Jbeta. Some clones are missing from TCRdb's copy, which holds only in-frame ones; the method was immunoSEQ multiplex PCR. The sample lists about 140,000 clones; about 74% were seen once. The data derive from a study of cytomegalovirus exposure and HLA in healthy donors. The wider study: Earlier work reported 117 million unique TCR beta sequences from about 180 million T cells.

Study-level results: TCR beta sequences reportedly predicted most subjects' HLA-A and HLA-B alleles accurately. In a later analysis, TCR beta V- and J-gene trimming was associated with a missense DCLRE1C variant.

What was sequenced was PBMCs. This receptor was obtained from a woman aged 45 to 65 in good health and CMV-seronegative.

In nucleotides, the CDR3 is TGTGCCAGCAGCGAGACAGGGAATGAGCAGTACTTC. It is translated as CASSETGNEQYF. The V call is TRBV13, the J call TRBJ2-5; 7 bases line up with TRBD1. CDR3 length: 12 amino acids. J gave up 11 bases and V 5 bases, and 8 bases lay outside the gene matches. Germline CDR1 PRHDT, CDR2 FYEKMQ (reference sequence).